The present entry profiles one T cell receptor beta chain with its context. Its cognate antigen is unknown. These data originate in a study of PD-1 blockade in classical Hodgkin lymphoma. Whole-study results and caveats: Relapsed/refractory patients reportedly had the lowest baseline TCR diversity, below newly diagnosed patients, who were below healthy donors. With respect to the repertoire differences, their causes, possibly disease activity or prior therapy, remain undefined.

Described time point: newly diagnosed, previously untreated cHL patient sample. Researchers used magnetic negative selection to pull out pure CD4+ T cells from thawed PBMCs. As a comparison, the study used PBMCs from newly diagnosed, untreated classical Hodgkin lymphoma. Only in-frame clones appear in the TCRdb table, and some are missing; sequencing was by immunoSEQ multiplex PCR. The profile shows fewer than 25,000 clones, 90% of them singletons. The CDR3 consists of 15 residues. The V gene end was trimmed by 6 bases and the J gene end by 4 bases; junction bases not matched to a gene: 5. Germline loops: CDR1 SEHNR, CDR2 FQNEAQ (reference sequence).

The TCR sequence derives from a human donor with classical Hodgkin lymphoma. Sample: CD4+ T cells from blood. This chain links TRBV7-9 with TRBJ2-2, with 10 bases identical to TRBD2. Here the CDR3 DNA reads TGTGCCAGCAGTTATAGCGGGAGGATCACCGGGGAGCTGTTTTTT. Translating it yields CASSYSGRITGELFF.